The sequence of this T cell receptor (beta chain) was determined in a study of blood T cell repertoires in COVID-19 (TCRdb year 2020). As for the study more broadly: Samples covering the acute and convalescent phases of COVID-19 were provided by collaborators in the United States, Italy and Spain. Samples came from the ongoing ImmuneRACE study (first 160 participants) plus 1,254 subjects from 6 global collaborators. The repertoires were released in a freely available public database meant as a resource for research on the immune response to SARS-CoV-2. The prospective study material was composed of cDNA or gDNA derived from T cells, B-cell-depleted T cells, or PBMCs. Where available, HLA class I and class II types were obtained from metadata supplied by the sample provider rather than from assay-based typing. Nearly every sample came with metadata listing a de-identified subject ID, COVID-19 status, age in years and sex. Subjects who had been exposed to COVID-19, were actively infected with it, or had recovered from it provided the deeply sampled blood TCRbeta repertoires that made up the dataset.

Results the study describes overall, beyond this receptor: The quantity of clinical and demographic metadata differed by source and by participant and was supplied without curation.

The collaborating institutions used their own protocols to collect whole blood in K2EDTA tubes. For TCRbeta analysis, collaborators shipped samples as frozen whole blood, isolated PBMCs, or DNA extracted from either of those sample types. Relative to germline, V is 0 bases shorter and J is 4 bases shorter, with 13 bases between their ends. From the germline V gene, CDR1 is SGHRS and CDR2 is YFSETQ. The CDR3 holds 16 amino acids from the cysteine to the phenylalanine. Just CDR3 DNA is preserved here, 48 bases in frame from base 1. This clone appeared once. No antigen is known for it. No base quality information exists; no much larger clone differs at one position. TCRbeta CDR3 regions were amplified from genomic DNA using the immunoSEQ Assay, a bias-controlled multiplex PCR. In the authors' own workflow: Within the assay, amplification of reference gene primers was used to estimate how many nucleated cells each sample contained. To quantify the absolute abundance of each unique TCRbeta CDR3 rearrangement, sequence reads were collapsed and filtered. Productive Simpson clonality was computed per sample as the square root of Simpson's diversity index over productive rearrangements. Held by TCRdb, this immuneACCESS table contains in-frame sequences only and omits some clones. Under half of the omission traces to an unresolved V gene where checked; the cause of the rest is unknown. D and trimming were read from the DNA, whereas the V and J calls and clone size are those reported in that table. Here the sample has around 200,000 clones; about 85% occur a single time. The ten largest clones represent about 5% of the sample.

The sequence links TRBV5-1 to TRBJ1-4; TRBD1 is perhaps the D gene, given 5 matching bases. This clonotype originated in a woman aged 80 or older with acute or convalescent COVID-19. Sequencing input: peripheral blood. The nucleotide sequence is TGCGCCAGCAGCTTGGGGCGGGACGCACGTAATGAAAAACTGTTTTTT. Its translation is CASSLGRDARNEKLFF.